These 16 T cell receptor beta chains were sequenced from one sample in a study of technical replicates of blood from a handful of donors. The table came from immunoSEQ multiplex PCR; TCRdb's copy has only in-frame clones and leaves some out. The table records 80,000 or so clones, approximately 94% of them present only once. Sequencing used T cells isolated from PBMCs. The receptors were sampled from a human donor in good health.

This sequence joins TRBV10-2 and TRBJ2-7; 8 nucleotides line up with TRBD2. The CDR3 extends over 13 amino acids. Germline V CDR1 and CDR2: WSHSY, SAAADI. With 6 bases clipped from V and 3 bases from J, the junction kept 4 bases outside the gene matches. The CDR3 DNA follows: TGCGCCAGCAGAGCGGGAGAAGTCTACGAGCAGTACTTC. Its translation is CASRAGEVYEQYF.

The chain is built from TRBV4-1 and TRBJ2-1; D ambiguous. CDR3 size: 15 residues. V was shortened by 0 bases and J by 6 bases, with 12 bases between the two germline ends. CDR1 and CDR2 from the germline V gene are MGHRA and YSYEKL. This CDR3 reads CASSQDVLRGNEQFF. CDR3 DNA: TGCGCCAGCAGCCAAGATGTCCTCAGAGGCAATGAGCAGTTCTTC.

V usage is TRBV20-1 and J usage is TRBJ1-2; D possibly corresponds to TRBD1 (5 bases). Germline CDR1 is DFQATT and CDR2 is SNEGSKA (reference sequence). The ends were cut back, 1 base at V and 8 bases at J, with 8 bases in the middle. This CDR3 is 11 amino acids long. The CDR3 nucleotides read TGCAGTGCTAGAGTCCAGGGCGGCTACACCTTC. It codes for CSARVQGGYTF.

This rearrangement joins TRBV14 to TRBJ1-4; D gene unclear. Germline V gives CDR1 SGHDN, CDR2 FVKESK. Trimming stripped 4 bases from V and 5 bases from J, with 8 bases between. The CDR3 has 13 amino acids. As DNA, the CDR3 is TGTGCCAGCAGCCGGGCTCTAAATGAAAAACTGTTTTTT. Its translation is CASSRALNEKLFF.

The V gene is TRBV7-2, the J gene TRBJ2-1; 8 nucleotides line up with TRBD2. Per the germline V gene, CDR1 is SGHTA and CDR2 is FQGNSA. The CDR3 contains 16 residues. V was pared by 1 base and J by 6 bases, with 8 bases of the junction left unmatched. CDR3 sequence (DNA): TGTGCCAGCAGCTTAGTCCTGGGCGGGGGGTTCAATGAGCAGTTCTTC. This encodes CASSLVLGGGFNEQFF.

This clone was counted only a few times. Here the CDR3 reads CASSQDWLGGRNEQYF. DNA of the CDR3: TGCGCCAGCAGCCAAGATTGGTTGGGCGGGAGGAACGAGCAGTACTTC. This chain connects TRBV4-1 to TRBJ2-7, with 8 bases fitting TRBD2. The length of the CDR3 is 16 residues. After removal of 0 bases from V and 5 bases from J, the junction contained 9 bases not matched to a gene. Germline V CDR1 and CDR2: MGHRA, YSYEKL.

The rearrangement joins TRBV5-1 to TRBJ1-1; D gene ambiguous. CDR1 SGHRS and CDR2 YFSETQ come from the germline V gene. Between the trimmed V and J ends, which lost 0 bases and 0 bases, there was a span of 6 bases. The CDR3 loop spans 14 amino acids. The CDR3 sequence: CASSLGAVNTEAFF. CDR3 bases: TGCGCCAGCAGCTTGGGGGCCGTGAACACTGAAGCTTTCTTT.

This clone was seen a few times. The chain joins TRBV18 to TRBJ1-5, with 10 bases lining up with TRBD1. CDR1 is KGHSH and CDR2 is LQKENI in the germline V gene. With 3 bases clipped from V and 10 bases from J, the junction kept 9 bases outside the gene matches. The length of the CDR3 is 15 residues. CDR3: CASSPSRQGAEPQHF. CDR3 nucleotides: TGTGCCAGCTCACCCAGTAGACAGGGGGCCGAACCCCAGCATTTT.

The chain carries TRBV9 and TRBJ1-2; D unresolved. Germline values: CDR1 SGDLS, CDR2 YYNGEE. The CDR3 totals 15 residues. Trimming took 2 bases from V and 6 from J, leaving 17 bases between them. The CDR3 protein is CASSVTPDTADGYTF. The CDR3 DNA sequence: TGTGCCAGCAGCGTCACCCCAGACACAGCGGATGGCTACACCTTC.

Comments on this clone: A junction boundary mismatches the germline segment, possibly from a read error. The rearrangement uses TRBV29-1 and TRBJ1-5; no clear D gene. The germline V gene encodes CDR1 SQVTM and CDR2 ANQGSEA. The CDR3 runs 12 residues. The CDR3 spells CSVENSKQPQHF. The CDR3 coding sequence is TGCAGCGTTGAAAACAGCAAACAGCCCCAGCATTTT.

The rearrangement joins TRBV15 to TRBJ2-7, with 7 bases aligning to TRBD2. CDR3 length: 14 amino acids. J was trimmed by 0 bases and V by 4 bases; bases with no gene match: 3. Germline lookup yields CDR1 LNHNV and CDR2 YYDKDF (reference sequence). The CDR3 region has the DNA TGTGCCACCAGCAAACGGGAGGTCTCCTACGAGCAGTACTTC. Translating gives CATSKREVSYEQYF.

This chain connects TRBV2 to TRBJ2-1, with D perhaps matching TRBD2 (6 bases). Trimming cost V 1 base and J 8 bases, with 12 bases left between them. The CDR3 has 14 residues. The germline CDR1 and CDR2 sequences are SNHLY and FYNNEI. CDR3 coding DNA: TGTGCCAGCAGTGAAGGGGGAGGAATCGATGAGCAGTTCTTC. Its translation: CASSEGGGIDEQFF.

The chain carries TRBV6-5 and TRBJ1-6; tentative D call: TRBD1 (6 bases). From germline, CDR1 is MNHEY and CDR2 SVGAGI. V was clipped by 8 bases and J by 7 bases, with 9 bases between them. The CDR3 sequence is 12 residues long. CDR3 region: CASRDINSPLHF. The CDR3 DNA sequence: TGTGCCAGCCGGGACATCAATTCACCCCTCCACTTT.

The CDR3 DNA reads TGTGCCAGCAGCAAACCTGCGGACAGGGTAGGGGAAAAACTGTTTTTT. Its translation: CASSKPADRVGEKLFF. This chain uses TRBV7-9 with TRBJ1-4; 8 bases line up with TRBD1. The germline V gene encodes CDR1 SEHNR and CDR2 FQNEAQ (reference sequence). The CDR3 has 16 residues. The junction had 13 bases not matched to a gene; V was cut back by 5 bases and J by 8 bases.

The chain carries TRBV21-1 and TRBJ2-5; the table's D call TRBD1 went unverified against the DNA. TRBV21-1 is a documented pseudogene. The CDR3 totals 15 residues. DNA for the CDR3: TGTGCCAGCAGCACCCTAAACAGGGGATGGGAGACCCAGTACTTC. It yields the protein CASSTLNRGWETQYF.

The chain uses TRBV6-5 and TRBJ2-4, with D maybe TRBD2 (7 bases). The V end lost 7 bases, the J end lost 8 bases, and 21 bases lay between the germline ends. Looked up from germline, CDR1 is MNHEY and CDR2 is SVGAGI. The CDR3 totals 15 residues. CDR3 DNA sequence: TGTGCCAGCACCCTCAACGGGGGGCTAGGGGACATTCAGTACTTC. Amino acids: CASTLNGGLGDIQYF.